The entry below describes one T cell receptor (beta chain). Its antigen remains unidentified. Germline loops: CDR1 SGHVS, CDR2 FQNEAQ. This CDR3 has 18 amino acids. This sample was taken from a study of T cells expressing NK-cell markers. In the study overall: The TCR beta repertoires originated in sorted CD3+CD56+NKG2C+, CD3+CD56+NKG2C- and CD3+CD56-NKG2C+ T cells. Overall study findings and caveats: In several donors, these clonotypes also led the CD3+CD56-NKG2C+ fraction. It was still unclear whether expanded NKG2C+ T cell clones were HCMV specific.

Synthesis of TCR beta cDNA relied on 5'RACE template switching carrying UMIs. No DNA is given; TCRdb re-called the 5' RACE reads and lists each CDR3 protein once. This sample's table reports roughly 380,000 distinct CDR3 sequences. The sequenced sample consisted of blood T cells: a sorted CD56 or NKG2C T cell subset, CD4+ or CD8+ T cells, or bulk PBMC T cells (not recorded which). The clonotype comes from a man aged 18-70 years in good health. The J gene is TRBJ2-2, the V gene TRBV7-8; the TRBD1 assignment by TCRdb is unverifiable without DNA. CDR3 sequence reads: CASSSAGGGAKRTGELFF.